What follows describes a single T cell receptor (beta chain). Antigen specificity is unknown. This record belongs to a study of cytomegalovirus exposure and HLA in healthy donors. PCR primers comprised 60 Vbeta and 13 Jbeta primers. Produced via immunoSEQ multiplex PCR; TCRdb's table is partial and in-frame only. The data show about 140,000 clones, 75% seen once. Study outcomes and limitations: Apparent HLA restriction characterized most CMV-associated TCR beta chains in a later analysis.

All donors participated as healthy donors of bone marrow. V lost 0 bases to trimming and J lost 4 bases, with 13 bases between them. The CDR3 is 15 amino acids. This chain joins TRBV5-3 and TRBJ1-2, with D tentatively TRBD1 (6 bases). TRBV5-3 is assigned to the ORF class and has an uncertain function. The TCR originated in a man in his late teens or twenties in good health and CMV-seropositive. Sequencing used PBMCs. For the CDR3, the DNA is TGTGCCAGAAGCTTGGAAGACAGGCCCATCTATGGCTACACCTTC. It specifies CARSLEDRPIYGYTF.